The rows below give T cell receptor beta chains drawn from one sample of a study of blood T cell repertoires in COVID-19. Clones were read by immunoSEQ multiplex PCR, and TCRdb kept only the in-frame ones, dropping some. The table shows under 200,000 clones, with 70% to 85% occurring only once. Input material: peripheral blood. The receptors derive from an elderly woman with acute or convalescent COVID-19. CDR3s include the opening cysteine and the closing phenylalanine or tryptophan. A D gene is named only where the DNA matches it firmly.

j_call d_call v_call cdr3_aa
TRBJ2-2 TRBD1 TRBV11-2 CASSLSRTGRTGELFF
TRBJ2-5 . TRBV5-1 CASSRDLEETQYF
TRBJ2-1 TRBD2 TRBV7-3 CASSLGTSGSKYNEQFF
TRBJ1-4 TRBD1 TRBV4-2 CASSQDVGTGVKKLFF
TRBJ2-5 TRBD2 TRBV7-2 CASSPRRRGWETQYF
TRBJ2-3 . TRBV18 CASSPFQDGTDTQYF
TRBJ2-1 TRBD1 TRBV6-1 CASSEPGTGPTDEQFF
TRBJ2-7 TRBD1 TRBV18 CASSPGTAKTYEQYF
TRBJ2-2 TRBD2 TRBV7-2 CASSQVGREVTGELFF
TRBJ1-3 TRBD1 TRBV25-1 CASSDPGGSGNTIYF
TRBJ2-2 . TRBV18 CASSPLASVGTGELFF
TRBJ1-2 TRBD1 TRBV6-6 CASSPRQGHGYTF
TRBJ2-1 TRBD2 TRBV7-9 CASSPGLAVNEQFF
TRBJ2-5 TRBD2 TRBV7-2 CASSLVTGGQETQYF
TRBJ1-4 . TRBV28 CASSLMGGRGGKLFF
TRBJ1-2 . TRBV29-1 CSVEDGGYTF
TRBJ1-6 . TRBV5-1 CASSLAGTSPLHF
TRBJ1-2 TRBD1 TRBV5-1 CASSSGQGYYGYTF
TRBJ2-2 TRBD1 TRBV3-1/TRBV3-2 CASSHPGQGNTGELFF
TRBJ1-5 . TRBV7-9 CASSLTADNQPQHF
TRBJ1-2 TRBD1 TRBV3-1/TRBV3-2 CASSWSPQGASYGYTF
TRBJ1-6 TRBD1 TRBV12-5 CASGIGQGDSPLHF
TRBJ2-2 TRBD1 TRBV27 CASRPGQSTGELFF
TRBJ2-2 . TRBV18 CASSPGRKTGELFF
TRBJ1-2 . TRBV2 CASSGLRDYGYTF
TRBJ1-1 . TRBV5-4 CASSWAGRMMNTEAFF
TRBJ2-1 TRBD2 TRBV10-2 CASSFSGGSYNEQFF
TRBJ2-7 TRBD1 TRBV18 CASSPTDRGQAEQYF
TRBJ2-7 TRBD2 TRBV18 CASSPSLAGVSYEQYF
TRBJ1-2 . TRBV19 CASSMEGLGYGYTF
TRBJ1-1 TRBD1 TRBV19 CASSIGVGGQGESEAFF
TRBJ1-1 . TRBV12-3/TRBV12-4 CASSFRDTEAFF
TRBJ2-5 . TRBV24-1 CATSGTRGQETQYF
TRBJ2-2 TRBD2 TRBV19 CASSIDSGLAEYTGELFF
TRBJ2-5 TRBD2 TRBV7-2 CASSSRLAGLQETQYF
TRBJ1-1 TRBD1 TRBV5-4 CASSLAGTGLNTEAFF
TRBJ1-6 . TRBV4-3 CASSQYRAGNSPLHF
TRBJ1-1 . TRBV3-1/TRBV3-2 CASSPTGGSTEAFF
TRBJ1-4 . TRBV5-1 CASSLVGGVPEKLFF
TRBJ1-5 . TRBV6-2/TRBV6-3 CASSYGGSQPQHF
TRBJ1-4 . TRBV3-1/TRBV3-2 CASSQELGQGSLINEKLFF
TRBJ1-3 . TRBV19 CASSIAGTYSGNTIYF
TRBJ1-2 . TRBV12-3/TRBV12-4 CASKIGANYGYTF
TRBJ2-5 . TRBV7-9 CASSQPGQETQYF
TRBJ1-1 TRBD1 TRBV7-7 CASSSENRGPNTEAFF
TRBJ1-3 . TRBV15 CATSRPGPGVAGNTIYF
TRBJ2-7 TRBD1 TRBV18 CASSPGQGSAYEQYF
TRBJ1-6 . TRBV12-3/TRBV12-4 CASSRNSPLHF
TRBJ1-1 TRBD1 TRBV6-6 CASNPTGGDTEAFF
TRBJ2-3 . TRBV5-1 CASSLPTGTDTQYF
TRBJ2-3 TRBD2 TRBV5-4 CASSLAAGREGDTQYF
TRBJ2-3 TRBD1 TRBV4-1 CASSSGQADTQYF
TRBJ2-1 . TRBV7-9 CASSLLVSLPYNEQFF
TRBJ2-4 TRBD2 TRBV3-1/TRBV3-2 CASSLRWGGGLAKNIQYF
TRBJ2-1 TRBD1 TRBV18 CASSPLGQGLNEQFF
TRBJ1-1 TRBD1 TRBV7-8 CASSGPRTGRWTEAFF
TRBJ2-5 TRBD1 TRBV6-5 CASTRTGGYETQYF
TRBJ1-1 . TRBV4-3 CASSQDSHNTEAFF
TRBJ2-2 TRBD2 TRBV19 CASTPRGRGAPSGELFF
TRBJ2-7 TRBD2 TRBV3-1/TRBV3-2 CASSQGSGRNEQYF